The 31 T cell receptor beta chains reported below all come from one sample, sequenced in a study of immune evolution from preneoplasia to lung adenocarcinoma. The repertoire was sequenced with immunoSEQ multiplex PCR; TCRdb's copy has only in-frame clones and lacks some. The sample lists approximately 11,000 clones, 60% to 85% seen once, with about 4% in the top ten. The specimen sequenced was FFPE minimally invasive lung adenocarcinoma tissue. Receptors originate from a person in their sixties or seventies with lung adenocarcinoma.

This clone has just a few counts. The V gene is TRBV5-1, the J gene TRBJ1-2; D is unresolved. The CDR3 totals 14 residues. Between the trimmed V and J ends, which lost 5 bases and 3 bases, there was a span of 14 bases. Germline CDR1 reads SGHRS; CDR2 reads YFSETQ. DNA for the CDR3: TGCGCCAGCAGAGTTGACGAAGGGTACTATGGCTACACCTTC. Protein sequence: CASRVDEGYYGYTF.

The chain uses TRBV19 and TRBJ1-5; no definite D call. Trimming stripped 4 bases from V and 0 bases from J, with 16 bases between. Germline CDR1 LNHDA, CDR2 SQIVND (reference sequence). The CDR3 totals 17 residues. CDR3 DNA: TGTGCCAGTAGTACCATCGACGGAGATTATAGCAATCAGCCCCAGCATTTT. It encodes CASSTIDGDYSNQPQHF.

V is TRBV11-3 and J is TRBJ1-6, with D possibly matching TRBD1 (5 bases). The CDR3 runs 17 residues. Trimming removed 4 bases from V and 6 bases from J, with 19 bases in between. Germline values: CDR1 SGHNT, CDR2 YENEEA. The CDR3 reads CASSSRQLLLANSPLHF. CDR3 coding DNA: TGTGCCAGCAGCTCGCGACAGCTTCTTTTAGCTAATTCACCCCTCCACTTT.

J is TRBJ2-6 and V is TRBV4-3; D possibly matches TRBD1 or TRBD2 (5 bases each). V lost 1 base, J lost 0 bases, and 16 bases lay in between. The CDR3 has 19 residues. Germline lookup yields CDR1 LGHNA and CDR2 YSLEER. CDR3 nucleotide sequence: TGCGCCAGCAGCCAAGCTGTCGACGGGGCATACTCTGGGGCCAACGTCCTGACTTTC. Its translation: CASSQAVDGAYSGANVLTF.

The chain's CDR3 is CASTPPWGWGTGELFF. The CDR3 bases are TGTGCCAGCACCCCACCTTGGGGGTGGGGCACCGGGGAGCTGTTTTTT. The V call is TRBV7-9, the J call TRBJ2-2, with D possibly being TRBD1 or TRBD2 (5 bases each). The CDR3 spans 16 residues. The germline V and J ends were trimmed by 7 bases and 4 bases, with 19 bases remaining between them. Germline CDR1 reads SEHNR; CDR2 reads FQNEAQ (reference sequence).

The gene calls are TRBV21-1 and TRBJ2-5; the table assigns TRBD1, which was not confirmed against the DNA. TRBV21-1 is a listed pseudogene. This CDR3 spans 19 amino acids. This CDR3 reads CASSKFVATTGKAKETQYF. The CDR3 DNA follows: TGTGCCAGCAGCAAATTCGTGGCCACGACAGGGAAGGCAAAAGAGACCCAGTACTTC.

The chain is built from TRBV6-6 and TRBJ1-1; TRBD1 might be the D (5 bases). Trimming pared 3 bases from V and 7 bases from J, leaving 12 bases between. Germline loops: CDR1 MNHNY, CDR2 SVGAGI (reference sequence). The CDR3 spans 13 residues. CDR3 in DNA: TGTGCCAGCAGTTATGATGCGGGGGGTGAAGCTTTCTTT. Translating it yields CASSYDAGGEAFF.

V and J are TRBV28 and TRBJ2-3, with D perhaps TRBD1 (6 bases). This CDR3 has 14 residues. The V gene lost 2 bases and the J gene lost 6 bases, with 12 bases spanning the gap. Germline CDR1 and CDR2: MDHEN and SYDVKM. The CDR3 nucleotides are TGTGCCAGCAGTTTACCCAGGGGTGAGGATACGCAGTATTTT. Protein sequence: CASSLPRGEDTQYF.

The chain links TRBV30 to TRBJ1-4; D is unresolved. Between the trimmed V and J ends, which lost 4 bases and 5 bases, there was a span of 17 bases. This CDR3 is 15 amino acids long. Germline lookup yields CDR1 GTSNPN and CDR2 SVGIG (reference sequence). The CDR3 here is CAWTPVARGNEKLFF. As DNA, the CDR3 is TGTGCCTGGACTCCGGTTGCCCGGGGAAATGAAAAACTGTTTTTT.

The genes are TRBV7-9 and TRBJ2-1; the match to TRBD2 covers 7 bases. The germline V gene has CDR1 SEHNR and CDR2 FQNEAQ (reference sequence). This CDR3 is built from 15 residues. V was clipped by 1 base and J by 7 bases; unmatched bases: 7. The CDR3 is CASSLGAVSGNEQFF. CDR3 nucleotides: TGTGCCAGCAGCTTAGGCGCGGTTAGCGGGAATGAGCAGTTCTTC.

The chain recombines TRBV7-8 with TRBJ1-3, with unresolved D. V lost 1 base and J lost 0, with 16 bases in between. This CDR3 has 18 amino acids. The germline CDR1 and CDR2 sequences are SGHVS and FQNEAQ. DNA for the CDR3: TGTGCCAGCAGCTTAGGTCGGGCTTTGTCCAGCTCTGGAAACACCATATATTTT. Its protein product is CASSLGRALSSSGNTIYF. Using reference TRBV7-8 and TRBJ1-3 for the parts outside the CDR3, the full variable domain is GAGVSQSPRYKVAKRGQDVALRCDPISGHVSLFWYQQALGQGPEFLTYFQNEAQLDKSGLPSDRFFAERPEGSVSTLKIQRTQQEDSAVYLCASSLGRALSSSGNTIYFGEGSWLTVV.

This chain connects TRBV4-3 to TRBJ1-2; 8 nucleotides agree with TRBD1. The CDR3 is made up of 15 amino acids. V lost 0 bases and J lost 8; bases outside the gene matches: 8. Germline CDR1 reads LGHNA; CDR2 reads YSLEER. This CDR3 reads CASSQERQGIGGYTF. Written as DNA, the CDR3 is TGCGCCAGCAGCCAAGAACGACAGGGGATCGGAGGCTACACCTTC.

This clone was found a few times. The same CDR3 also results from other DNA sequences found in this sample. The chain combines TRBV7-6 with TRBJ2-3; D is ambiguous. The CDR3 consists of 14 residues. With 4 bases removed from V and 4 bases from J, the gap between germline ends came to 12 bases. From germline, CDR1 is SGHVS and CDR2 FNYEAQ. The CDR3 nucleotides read TGTGCCAGCAGCTCCTGGTCCTACGCAGATACGCAGTATTTT. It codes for CASSSWSYADTQYF.

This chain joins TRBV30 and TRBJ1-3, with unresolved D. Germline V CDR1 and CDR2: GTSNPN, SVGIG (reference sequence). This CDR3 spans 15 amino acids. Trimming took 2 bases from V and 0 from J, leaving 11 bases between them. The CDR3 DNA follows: TGTGCCTGGAGTACGGACTCGTCCTCTGGAAACACCATATATTTT. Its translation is CAWSTDSSSGNTIYF.

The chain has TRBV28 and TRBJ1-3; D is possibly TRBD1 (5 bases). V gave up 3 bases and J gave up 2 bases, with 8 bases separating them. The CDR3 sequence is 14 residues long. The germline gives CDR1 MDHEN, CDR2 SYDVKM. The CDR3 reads CASSFRGAGNTIYF. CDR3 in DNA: TGTGCCAGCAGTTTTCGAGGGGCTGGAAACACCATATATTTT.

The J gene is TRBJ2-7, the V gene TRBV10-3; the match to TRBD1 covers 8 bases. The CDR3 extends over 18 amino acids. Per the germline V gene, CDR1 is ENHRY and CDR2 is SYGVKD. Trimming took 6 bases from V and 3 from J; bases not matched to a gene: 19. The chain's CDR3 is CAISFRDRCVLCLYEQYF. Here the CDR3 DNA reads TGTGCCATCAGCTTCCGGGACAGGTGCGTCCTTTGCCTCTACGAGCAGTACTTC.

CDR3 protein: CASRSGTGIISNQPQHF. The CDR3 DNA reads TGTGCCAGCAGGTCCGGGACAGGGATAATTAGCAATCAGCCCCAGCATTTT. The V call is TRBV28, the J call TRBJ1-5; 9 nucleotides match TRBD1. The V gene's germline CDR1 is MDHEN and CDR2 SYDVKM. The J segment lost 0 bases and the V segment lost 6 bases, leaving 9 bases of the junction unmatched. The CDR3 loop spans 17 amino acids.

Here the CDR3 DNA reads TGTGCCAGCAGCTTAGCCGGCGGGGTAGCGGGAGAAAATGAGCAGTTCTTC. Protein sequence: CASSLAGGVAGENEQFF. V and J are TRBV11-1 and TRBJ2-1; 9 bases are a match to TRBD2. The V gene end was trimmed by 0 bases and the J gene end by 7 bases; junction bases not matched to a gene: 10. This CDR3 spans 17 amino acids. Germline V gene sequence: CDR1 SGHAT, CDR2 FQDESV (reference sequence).

CDR3 coding DNA: TGTGCCAGCAGTCGCCGGGACAAGGTGTTTTTT. Protein sequence: CASSRRDKVFF. The chain uses TRBV28 and TRBJ1-4; TRBD1 might be the D (6 bases). Germline V gene lookup returns CDR1 MDHEN and CDR2 SYDVKM. The CDR3 length is 11 residues. V dropped 5 bases and J dropped 15 bases, with 13 bases sitting between them.

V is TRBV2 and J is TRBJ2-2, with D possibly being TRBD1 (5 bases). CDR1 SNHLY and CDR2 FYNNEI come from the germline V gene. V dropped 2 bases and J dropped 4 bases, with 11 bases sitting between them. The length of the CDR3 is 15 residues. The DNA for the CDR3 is TGTGCCAGCAGTGAAATCCAGGGTAGCACCGGGGAGCTGTTTTTT. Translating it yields CASSEIQGSTGELFF.

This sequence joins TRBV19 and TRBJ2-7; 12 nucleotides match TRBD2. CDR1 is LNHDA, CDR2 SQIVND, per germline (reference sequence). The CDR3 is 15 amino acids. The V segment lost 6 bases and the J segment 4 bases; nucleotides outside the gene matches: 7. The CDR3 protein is CASSPTTSGSYEQYF. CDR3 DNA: TGTGCCAGTAGCCCAACGACTAGCGGGAGTTACGAGCAGTACTTC.

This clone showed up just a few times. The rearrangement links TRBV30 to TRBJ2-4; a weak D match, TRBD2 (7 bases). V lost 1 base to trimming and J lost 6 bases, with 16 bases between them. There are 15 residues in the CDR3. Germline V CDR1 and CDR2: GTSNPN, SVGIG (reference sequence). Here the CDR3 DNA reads TGTGCCTGGAGTGCCGATTCGGGGGGCCTAAACATTCAGTACTTC. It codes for CAWSADSGGLNIQYF. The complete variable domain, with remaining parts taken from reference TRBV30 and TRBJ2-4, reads SQTIHQWPATLVQPVGSPLSLECTVEGTSNPNLYWYRQAAGRGLQLLFYSVGIGQISSEVPQNLSASRPQDRQFILSSKKLLLSDSGFYLCAWSADSGGLNIQYFGAGTRLSVL.

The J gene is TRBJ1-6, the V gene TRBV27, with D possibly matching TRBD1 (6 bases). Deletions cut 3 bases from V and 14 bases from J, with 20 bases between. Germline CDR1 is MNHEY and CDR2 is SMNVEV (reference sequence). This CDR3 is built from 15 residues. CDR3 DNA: TGTGCCAGCAGTTTCCAGAGGGGGACCCCTGAGGCCCTCCACTTT. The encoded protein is CASSFQRGTPEALHF.

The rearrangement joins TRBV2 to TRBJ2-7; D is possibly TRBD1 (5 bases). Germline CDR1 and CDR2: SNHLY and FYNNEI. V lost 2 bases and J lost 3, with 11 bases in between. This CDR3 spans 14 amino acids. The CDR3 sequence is CASSEKQGLYEQYF. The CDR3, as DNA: TGTGCCAGCAGTGAAAAGCAGGGCCTCTACGAGCAGTACTTC.

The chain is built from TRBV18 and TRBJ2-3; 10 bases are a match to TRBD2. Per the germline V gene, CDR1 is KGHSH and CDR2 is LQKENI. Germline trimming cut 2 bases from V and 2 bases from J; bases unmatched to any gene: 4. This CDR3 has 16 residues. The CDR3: CASSPATSGFTDTQYF. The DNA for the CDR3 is TGTGCCAGCTCACCAGCGACTAGCGGGTTCACAGATACGCAGTATTTT. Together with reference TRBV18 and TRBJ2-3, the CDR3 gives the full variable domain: NAGVMQNPRHLVRRRGQEARLRCSPMKGHSHVYWYRQLPEEGLKFMVYLQKENIIDESGMPKERFSAEFPKEGPSILRIQQVVRGDSAAYFCASSPATSGFTDTQYFGPGTRLTVL.

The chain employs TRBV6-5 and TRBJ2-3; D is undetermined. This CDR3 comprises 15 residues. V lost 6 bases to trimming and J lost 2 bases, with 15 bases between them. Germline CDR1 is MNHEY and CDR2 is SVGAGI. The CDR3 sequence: CASSPHSVLTDTQYF. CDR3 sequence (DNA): TGTGCCAGCAGCCCCCACAGCGTACTCACAGATACGCAGTATTTT.

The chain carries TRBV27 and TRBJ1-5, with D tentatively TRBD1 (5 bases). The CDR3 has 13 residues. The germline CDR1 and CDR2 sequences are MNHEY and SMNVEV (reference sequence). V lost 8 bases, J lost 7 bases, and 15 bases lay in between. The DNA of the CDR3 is TGTGCCAGCGCACAGGAGGGAGGGCAGCCCCAGCATTTT. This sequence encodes CASAQEGGQPQHF.

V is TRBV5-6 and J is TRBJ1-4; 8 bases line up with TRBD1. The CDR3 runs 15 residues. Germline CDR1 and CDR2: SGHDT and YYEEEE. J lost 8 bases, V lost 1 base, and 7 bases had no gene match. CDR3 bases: TGTGCCAGCAGCTTGAGGACAGGGTTGTGGGAAAAACTGTTTTTT. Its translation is CASSLRTGLWEKLFF.

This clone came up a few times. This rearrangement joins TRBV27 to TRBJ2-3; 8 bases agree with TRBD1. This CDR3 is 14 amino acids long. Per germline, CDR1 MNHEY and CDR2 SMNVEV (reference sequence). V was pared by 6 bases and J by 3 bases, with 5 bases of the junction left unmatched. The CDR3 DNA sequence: TGTGCCAGCAGAACAACAGGGGGAACAGATACGCAGTATTTT. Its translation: CASRTTGGTDTQYF.

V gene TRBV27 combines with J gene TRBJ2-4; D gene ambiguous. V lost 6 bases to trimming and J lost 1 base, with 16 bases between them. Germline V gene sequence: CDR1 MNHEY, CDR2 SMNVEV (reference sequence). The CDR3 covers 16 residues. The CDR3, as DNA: TGTGCCAGCAGCCACCCGGGTGGCGCTGCCAAAAACATTCAGTACTTC. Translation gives CASSHPGGAAKNIQYF.

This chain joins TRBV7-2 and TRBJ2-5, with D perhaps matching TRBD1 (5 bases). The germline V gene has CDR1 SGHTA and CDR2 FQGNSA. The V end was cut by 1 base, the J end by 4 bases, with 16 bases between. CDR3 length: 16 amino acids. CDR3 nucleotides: TGTGCCAGCAGCTTAGAGACTCAGGGAATGGGAGAGACCCAGTACTTC. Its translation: CASSLETQGMGETQYF.